A single sample gave rise to the 25 T cell receptor beta chains below, sequenced in a study of blood T cell repertoires in COVID-19 (TCRdb year 2020). Libraries were made using the immunoSEQ multiplex PCR assay. TCRdb's version of the immuneACCESS table is confined to in-frame rearrangements and falls short of the full clone set. An unresolved V gene accounts for under half of the shortfall where checked; the remainder is of unknown origin. The sample table lists around 100,000 clones, 70% to 90% of them with a count of one. The ten most abundant clones make up roughly 4.4% of the sample. The material sequenced was peripheral blood. The receptors here all came from a woman in her 50s with acute or convalescent COVID-19.

This sequence joins TRBV6-5 and TRBJ1-5; D is perhaps TRBD1 (6 bases). The CDR3 has 15 amino acids. V shed 6 bases and J shed 4 bases, with 16 bases lying between them. Germline assignment: CDR1 MNHEY and CDR2 SVGAGI. The CDR3 DNA follows: TGTGCCAGCAGCCAGGCAGGGGCCCCAAATCAGCCCCAGCATTTT. This encodes CASSQAGAPNQPQHF.

The rearrangement uses TRBV10-3 and TRBJ2-1; tentative D call: TRBD2 (5 bases). Germline V gives CDR1 ENHRY, CDR2 SYGVKD. The CDR3 has 15 amino acids. Between the trimmed V and J ends, which lost 2 bases and 11 bases, there was a span of 19 bases. The CDR3 loop is CAISEGSGLLTQQFF. As DNA, the CDR3 is TGTGCCATCAGTGAGGGGAGTGGGCTATTGACTCAGCAGTTCTTC.

This chain connects TRBV7-9 to TRBJ2-6; 7 positions match TRBD1. V was pared by 1 base and J by 2 bases, with 8 bases of the junction left unmatched. The CDR3 runs to 18 residues. In germline, CDR1 is SEHNR, CDR2 FQNEAQ (reference sequence). CDR3 DNA sequence: TGTGCCAGCAGCTTAGGGGACAGCCTTGTTACTGGGGCCAACGTCCTGACTTTC. As protein: CASSLGDSLVTGANVLTF. Full variable domain (rest looked up from reference TRBV7-9 and TRBJ2-6): DTGVSQNPRHKITKRGQNVTFRCDPISEHNRLYWYRQTLGQGPEFLTYFQNEAQLEKSRLLSDRFSAERPKGSFSTLEIQRTEQGDSAMYLCASSLGDSLVTGANVLTFGAGSRLTVL.

This clone is a singleton in its sample. The chain has TRBV6-5 and TRBJ1-1; D is perhaps TRBD1 (5 bases). CDR1 MNHEY and CDR2 SVGAGI come from the germline V gene. Trimming cost V 7 bases and J 4 bases, with 13 bases left between them. This CDR3 has 13 residues. The CDR3, as DNA: TGTGCCAGCAAAGAGGGGAGGGGCACTGAAGCTTTCTTT. It codes for CASKEGRGTEAFF.

This sequence joins TRBV4-2 and TRBJ2-5; 7 nucleotides agree with TRBD2. Germline CDR1 and CDR2: LGHNA and YNFKEQ. The V and J ends lost 1 base and 9 bases, in that order; junction bases with no gene match: 8. CDR3 length: 14 amino acids. The CDR3 bases are TGTGCCAGCAGCCAAGTGGGGGAGGGTCGGCCCCAGTACTTC. It specifies CASSQVGEGRPQYF.

This chain links TRBV5-5 with TRBJ1-6; D is unresolved. With 1 base removed from V and 4 bases from J, the gap between germline ends came to 9 bases. Germline V lookup: CDR1 SGHKS, CDR2 YYEKEE (reference sequence). The CDR3 contains 15 residues. The CDR3 DNA is TGTGCCAGCAGCTTGACAGACGTTTATAATTCACCCCTCCACTTT. Encoded protein: CASSLTDVYNSPLHF.

This clone appeared a few times. The rearrangement uses TRBV9 and TRBJ1-2; the D gene is possibly TRBD1 (6 bases). From germline, CDR1 is SGDLS and CDR2 YYNGEE. V was clipped by 3 bases and J by 0 bases, with 15 bases between them. This CDR3 contains 16 residues. The chain's CDR3 is CASSGGQIPTNYGYTF. The CDR3 bases are TGTGCCAGCAGCGGCGGACAGATACCGACTAACTATGGCTACACCTTC.

The chain combines TRBV27 with TRBJ1-1, with 8 bases aligning to TRBD1. CDR1 and CDR2 (germline): MNHEY, SMNVEV (reference sequence). V trimming: 8 bases; J trimming: 0 bases; junction bases outside the gene matches: 8. The CDR3 covers 15 residues. For the CDR3, the DNA is TGTGCCAGCGGCCCGACAGGGGATCTGAACACTGAAGCTTTCTTT. Amino acid sequence: CASGPTGDLNTEAFF.

The chain carries TRBV5-1 and TRBJ2-3; 7 nucleotides line up with TRBD1. CDR3 length equals 15 residues. Germline values: CDR1 SGHRS, CDR2 YFSETQ. Trimming took 3 bases from V and 5 from J; bases not matched to a gene: 9. In DNA, the CDR3 is TGCGCCAGCAGCTCGGTAAGGGCAGGGGGAGATACGCAGTATTTT. Translating gives CASSSVRAGGDTQYF.

The genes are TRBV9 and TRBJ2-2; D gene ambiguous. The CDR3 spans 14 residues. With 0 bases removed from V and 6 bases from J, the gap between germline ends came to 9 bases. Germline loops: CDR1 SGDLS, CDR2 YYNGEE. CDR3 nucleotides: TGTGCCAGCAGCGTAGATCCACGCGCCGGGGAGCTGTTTTTT. Its protein product is CASSVDPRAGELFF.

The chain employs TRBV4-1 and TRBJ1-4; the match to TRBD1 covers 7 bases. This CDR3 has 18 residues. The germline V gene encodes CDR1 MGHRA and CDR2 YSYEKL. The V segment lost 1 base and the J segment 0 bases; nucleotides outside the gene matches: 8. For the CDR3, the DNA is TGCGCCAGCAGCCAAGTCCCGGGACAGTTGTCAACTAATGAAAAACTGTTTTTT. Amino acid sequence: CASSQVPGQLSTNEKLFF.

This chain uses TRBV7-2 with TRBJ1-6, with 8 bases that match TRBD1. This CDR3 spans 15 amino acids. The ends lost 1 base at V and 6 bases at J; junction bases unmatched: 2. Germline V lookup: CDR1 SGHTA, CDR2 FQGNSA. In DNA, the CDR3 is TGTGCCAGCAGCTTAGTTGGACAGGGTAATTCACCCCTCCACTTT. Translation gives CASSLVGQGNSPLHF.

V usage is TRBV9 and J usage is TRBJ2-2; 7 bases line up with TRBD2. The J segment lost 7 bases and the V segment lost 7 bases, leaving 10 bases of the junction unmatched. This CDR3 region has 14 residues. Germline loops: CDR1 SGDLS, CDR2 YYNGEE. CDR3 amino acids: CASSPGGTDGELFF. In DNA, the CDR3 is TGTGCCAGCTCCCCCGGGGGGACGGACGGGGAGCTGTTTTTT.

This rearrangement joins TRBV4-1 to TRBJ1-1, with D possibly matching TRBD1 (5 bases). Trimming cost V 1 base and J 6 bases, with 9 bases left between them. Germline CDR1 reads MGHRA; CDR2 reads YSYEKL. This CDR3 comprises 13 residues. CDR3 in amino acids: CASSQGTGAEAFF. The CDR3 DNA is TGCGCCAGCAGCCAAGGAACGGGGGCTGAAGCTTTCTTT.

The rearrangement uses TRBV6-1 and TRBJ2-7, with D tentatively TRBD2 (7 bases). V dropped 1 base and J dropped 3 bases, with 19 bases sitting between them. This CDR3 is built from 17 residues. Germline V gene sequence: CDR1 MNHNS, CDR2 SASEGT. CDR3 region: CASSEDRGATLVYEQYF. The CDR3 DNA is TGTGCCAGCAGTGAAGACCGGGGGGCAACACTGGTCTACGAGCAGTACTTC.

This chain joins TRBV3-1 (or the pseudogene TRBV3-2) and TRBJ1-2; 8 nucleotides agree with TRBD1. This CDR3 contains 16 residues. Germline CDR1 and CDR2: LGHDT and YNNKEL (reference sequence). After removal of 3 bases from V and 5 bases from J, the junction contained 11 bases not matched to a gene. The CDR3 spells CASSHTGQGTPYGYTF. The DNA of the CDR3 is TGTGCCAGCAGCCATACAGGACAGGGCACACCTTATGGCTACACCTTC.

The chain joins TRBV25-1 to TRBJ1-2, with 8 bases that match TRBD1. Trimming at V came to 4 bases and at J to 8 bases, leaving 12 bases not matched to a gene. The length of the CDR3 is 15 residues. Germline V gene data show CDR1 as MGHDK and CDR2 as SYGVNS. The CDR3 here is CASSAQDRDLGGYTF. CDR3 nucleotide sequence: TGTGCCAGCAGTGCTCAGGACAGGGATTTAGGAGGCTACACCTTC.

The genes are TRBV10-3 and TRBJ2-2, with a tentative D call TRBD1 (5 bases). V shed 10 bases and J shed 4 bases, with 19 bases lying between them. Germline CDR1 is ENHRY and CDR2 is SYGVKD. The CDR3 spans 15 residues. The CDR3 DNA follows: TGTGCCACAAGGGTGTCGGAAGGGGCCACCGGGGAGCTGTTTTTT. Protein: CATRVSEGATGELFF.

The genes are TRBV9 and TRBJ1-2, with D hard to call. CDR3 length equals 14 residues. V was clipped by 2 bases and J by 5 bases, with 13 bases between them. Germline loops: CDR1 SGDLS, CDR2 YYNGEE. Here the CDR3 DNA reads TGTGCCAGCAGCGTCTCAGGAATTGGATATGGCTACACCTTC. Its protein product is CASSVSGIGYGYTF.

The CDR3 loop reads CALQGADEQFF. The CDR3 DNA sequence: TGTGCCTTACAGGGGGCGGATGAGCAGTTCTTC. The V and J genes are TRBV30 and TRBJ2-1; 9 nucleotides match TRBD1. The CDR3 length is 11 residues. V was clipped by 7 bases and J by 8 bases; unmatched bases: 3. The V gene's germline CDR1 is GTSNPN and CDR2 SVGIG (reference sequence).

The chain is built from TRBV19 and TRBJ2-7; possible D gene TRBD2, 6 bases. Trimming cost V 3 bases and J 5 bases, with 14 bases left between them. The CDR3 consists of 14 residues. The germline gives CDR1 LNHDA, CDR2 SQIVND (reference sequence). Written as DNA, the CDR3 is TGTGCCAGTAGTATGTCCGGCGGGGAGAACGAGCAGTACTTC. Its protein is CASSMSGGENEQYF.

V and J are TRBV28 and TRBJ1-4, with D uncertain. The CDR3 is 14 amino acids. Germline lookup yields CDR1 MDHEN and CDR2 SYDVKM. The V gene lost 5 bases and the J gene lost 5 bases, with 12 bases spanning the gap. The CDR3 nucleotides are TGTGCCAGCAGTACGAGGGCCTTAAATGAAAAACTGTTTTTT. The encoded protein is CASSTRALNEKLFF.

This chain connects TRBV27 to TRBJ1-6; perhaps TRBD1 as D (5 bases). Trimming removed 5 bases at V and 9 bases at J, with 8 bases between. There are 12 residues in the CDR3. Germline CDR1 is MNHEY and CDR2 is SMNVEV (reference sequence). CDR3 nucleotide sequence: TGTGCCAGCAGTAAAACAGGTTCACCCCTCCACTTT. Its translation is CASSKTGSPLHF.

The chain is built from TRBV28 and TRBJ1-1, with 7 nucleotides matching TRBD1. V was clipped by 5 bases and J by 8 bases; unmatched bases: 8. CDR1 MDHEN and CDR2 SYDVKM come from the germline V gene. There are 13 residues in the CDR3. In DNA form, the CDR3 reads TGTGCCAGCAGTCGACGTAAGGGGGCAGAAGCTTTCTTT. Translating it yields CASSRRKGAEAFF. Combining the CDR3 with reference TRBV28 and TRBJ1-1 gives the whole variable domain DVKVTQSSRYLVKRTGEKVFLECVQDMDHENMFWYRQDPGLGLRLIYFSYDVKMKEKGDIPEGYSVSREKKERFSLILESASTNQTSMYLCASSRRKGAEAFFGQGTRLTVV.

The chain joins TRBV3-1 (or the pseudogene TRBV3-2) to TRBJ2-7; 9 nucleotides match TRBD1. Trimming cost V 7 bases and J 7 bases; bases outside gene matches: 8. CDR1 is LGHDT and CDR2 is YNNKEL in the germline V gene (reference sequence). The CDR3 has 13 residues. The CDR3 sequence: CASNRGQGGEQYF. CDR3 DNA sequence: TGTGCCAGCAATCGGGGACAGGGAGGGGAGCAGTACTTC.